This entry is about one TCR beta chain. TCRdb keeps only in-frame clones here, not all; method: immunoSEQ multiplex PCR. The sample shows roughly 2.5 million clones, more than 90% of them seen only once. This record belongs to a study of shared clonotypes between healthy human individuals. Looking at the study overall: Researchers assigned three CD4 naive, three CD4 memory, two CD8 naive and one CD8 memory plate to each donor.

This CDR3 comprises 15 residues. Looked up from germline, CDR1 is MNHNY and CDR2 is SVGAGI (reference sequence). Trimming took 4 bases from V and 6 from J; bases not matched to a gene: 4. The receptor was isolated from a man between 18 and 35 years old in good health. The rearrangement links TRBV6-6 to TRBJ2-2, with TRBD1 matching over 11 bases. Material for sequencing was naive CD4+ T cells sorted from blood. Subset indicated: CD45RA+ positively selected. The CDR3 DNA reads TGTGCCAGCAGTTCTGGACAGGGGGCCGCCGGGGAGCTGTTTTTT. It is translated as CASSSGQGAAGELFF.